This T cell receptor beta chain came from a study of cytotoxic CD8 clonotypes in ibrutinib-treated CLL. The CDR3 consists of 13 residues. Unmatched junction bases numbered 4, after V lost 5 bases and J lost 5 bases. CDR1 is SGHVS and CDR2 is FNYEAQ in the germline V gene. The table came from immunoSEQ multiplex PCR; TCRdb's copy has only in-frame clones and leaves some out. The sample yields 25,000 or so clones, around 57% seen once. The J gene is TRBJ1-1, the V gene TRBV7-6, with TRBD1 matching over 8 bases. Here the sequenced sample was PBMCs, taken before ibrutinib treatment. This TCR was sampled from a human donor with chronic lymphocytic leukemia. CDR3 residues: CASSKTGDTEAFF. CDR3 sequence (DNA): TGTGCCAGCAGCAAGACAGGGGATACTGAAGCTTTCTTT.